What follows are 18 T cell receptor beta chains derived from one specimen sequenced in a study of cytotoxic CD8 clonotypes in ibrutinib-treated CLL. Some clones are missing from TCRdb's copy, which holds only in-frame ones; the method was immunoSEQ multiplex PCR. The data show 30,000 or so clones, less than 75% seen once. The sequencing used PBMCs, collected before ibrutinib treatment. The receptor source for this set is a human donor with chronic lymphocytic leukemia.

There are a few counts of this clone. The chain joins TRBV11-2 to TRBJ2-6; 9 bases align to TRBD1. The CDR3 is 16 amino acids. Germline values: CDR1 SGHAT, CDR2 FQNNGV. V was clipped by 5 bases and J by 3 bases; unmatched bases: 5. CDR3 sequence reads: CASSTRTGDGANVLTF. CDR3 DNA sequence: TGTGCCAGCAGCACAAGGACAGGGGATGGGGCCAACGTCCTGACTTTC.

Only one count was recorded for this clone. This rearrangement joins TRBV5-4 to TRBJ2-7, with 8 bases fitting TRBD1. The J segment lost 1 base and the V segment lost 5 bases, leaving 8 bases of the junction unmatched. Germline CDR1 SGHNT, CDR2 YYREEE (reference sequence). The CDR3 has 15 residues. As DNA, the CDR3 is TGTGCCAGCAGGGGAAGGACAGGGTCGTCCTACGAGCAGTACTTC. Its translation: CASRGRTGSSYEQYF.

This clone was seen a few times. The V gene is TRBV7-3, the J gene TRBJ1-1; the D is unclear. This CDR3 is built from 13 residues. CDR1 and CDR2 from the germline V gene are SGHTA and FQGTGA. V dropped 2 bases and J dropped 3 bases, with 7 bases sitting between them. The CDR3 DNA reads as TGTGCCAGCAGCTTAGGTCTGGACACTGAAGCTTTCTTT. Translated, it gives CASSLGLDTEAFF.

This clone was picked up one time. As DNA, the CDR3 is TGTGCCAGCAGCGCGGGTGGGGGTGCAGCTGGAAACACCATATATTTT. It yields the protein CASSAGGGAAGNTIYF. The chain joins TRBV7-2 to TRBJ1-3; possible D gene TRBD1, 5 bases. Trimming removed 5 bases from V and 2 bases from J, with 16 bases in between. Germline CDR1 and CDR2: SGHTA and FQGNSA. The CDR3 is made up of 16 amino acids. The full variable domain, in which reference TRBV7-2 and TRBJ1-3 provide the parts outside the CDR3, is GAGVSQSPSNKVTEKGKDVELRCDPISGHTALYWYRQSLGQGLEFLIYFQGNSAPDKSGLPSDRFSAERTGGSVSTLTIQRTQQEDSAVYLCASSAGGGAAGNTIYFGEGSWLTVV.

The V and J genes are TRBV25-1 and TRBJ2-3; 11 bases line up with TRBD1. There are 16 residues in the CDR3. J gave up 4 bases and V 4 bases, and 7 bases lay outside the gene matches. The V gene's germline CDR1 is MGHDK and CDR2 SYGVNS. CDR3 DNA sequence: TGTGCCAGCAGTGCCGTCGGGACAGGGGGTCCAGATACGCAGTATTTT. Protein sequence: CASSAVGTGGPDTQYF.

The rearrangement links TRBV15 to TRBJ2-7; the D gene could be TRBD1 or TRBD2 (5 bases each). This CDR3 is built from 15 residues. The V gene's germline CDR1 is LNHNV and CDR2 YYDKDF (reference sequence). Trimming stripped 0 bases from V and 0 bases from J, with 9 bases between. CDR3: CATSRELGTSYEQYF. The CDR3 DNA sequence: TGTGCCACCAGCAGAGAGTTGGGGACCTCCTACGAGCAGTACTTC.

This sequence joins TRBV9 and TRBJ2-1; TRBD2 aligns across 8 bases. With 3 bases clipped from V and 8 bases from J, the junction kept 7 bases outside the gene matches. Looked up from germline, CDR1 is SGDLS and CDR2 is YYNGEE. The CDR3 loop spans 14 amino acids. The CDR3 sequence: CASSATSGGDEQFF. The CDR3 coding sequence is TGTGCCAGCAGCGCCACTAGCGGAGGGGATGAGCAGTTCTTC.

The rearrangement links TRBV7-3 to TRBJ2-7; 9 bases match TRBD1. Germline-derived CDR1 and CDR2 are SGHTA and FQGTGA. The CDR3 covers 15 residues. V lost 5 bases and J lost 1; bases outside the gene matches: 6. The CDR3 region has the DNA TGTGCCAGCAGCCTGGACAGGGGTTTTTCCTACGAGCAGTACTTC. This gives the protein CASSLDRGFSYEQYF.

V usage is TRBV14 and J usage is TRBJ1-2, with D perhaps matching TRBD1 (6 bases). Trimming took off 1 base at V and 4 bases at J, with 16 bases between the two ends. Germline lookup yields CDR1 SGHDN and CDR2 FVKESK. The CDR3 is 16 residues long. The CDR3 DNA sequence: TGTGCCAGCAGCCAAGGGACTAATTGGGGGGCCTATGGCTACACCTTC. This codes for CASSQGTNWGAYGYTF.

This clone has just one count. The V and J genes are TRBV29-1 and TRBJ2-3; 15 bases match TRBD2. V gave up 6 bases and J gave up 1 base; unmatched junction bases: 8. The CDR3 sequence is 17 residues long. Germline V gene sequence: CDR1 SQVTM, CDR2 ANQGSEA. CDR3 DNA: TGCAGCGTCGCCGGGACTAGCGGGGGGTGGGGCACAGATACGCAGTATTTT. Translated: CSVAGTSGGWGTDTQYF.

J is TRBJ2-4 and V is TRBV28, with D perhaps being TRBD1 or TRBD2 (6 bases each). Deletions cut 8 bases from V and 6 bases from J, with 20 bases between. The germline CDR1 and CDR2 sequences are MDHEN and SYDVKM. This CDR3 spans 15 amino acids. CDR3 sequence (DNA): TGTGCCAGCTCTAAACGGGGGCCCTCGCTAAACATTCAGTACTTC. Translating it yields CASSKRGPSLNIQYF. Supplemented by reference TRBV28 and TRBJ2-4, the full variable domain reads DVKVTQSSRYLVKRTGEKVFLECVQDMDHENMFWYRQDPGLGLRLIYFSYDVKMKEKGDIPEGYSVSREKKERFSLILESASTNQTSMYLCASSKRGPSLNIQYFGAGTRLSVL.

The chain links TRBV7-2 to TRBJ2-5, with a weak D call TRBD2 (6 bases). CDR3 length: 14 amino acids. From germline, CDR1 is SGHTA and CDR2 FQGNSA. The V and J ends lost 4 bases and 0 bases respectively, with 9 bases between them. In nucleotides, the CDR3 is TGTGCCAGCAGCTCGGGACTTTACCAAGAGACCCAGTACTTC. This gives the protein CASSSGLYQETQYF. Using reference TRBV7-2 and TRBJ2-5 for the parts outside the CDR3, the full variable domain is GAGVSQSPSNKVTEKGKDVELRCDPISGHTALYWYRQSLGQGLEFLIYFQGNSAPDKSGLPSDRFSAERTGGSVSTLTIQRTQQEDSAVYLCASSSGLYQETQYFGPGTRLLVL.

This clone was counted a few times. The same CDR3 can be traced to other DNA sequences in this sample. J is TRBJ2-3 and V is TRBV5-1; 11 bases align to TRBD2. The J segment lost 1 base and the V segment lost 2 bases, leaving 3 bases of the junction unmatched. This CDR3 is built from 16 residues. From germline, CDR1 is SGHRS and CDR2 YFSETQ. The CDR3 DNA is TGCGCCAGCAGCTTCGGGGGACTAGCGGGCACAGATACGCAGTATTTT. Amino acid sequence: CASSFGGLAGTDTQYF.

This rearrangement joins TRBV25-1 to TRBJ1-2; the D gene is possibly TRBD1 (6 bases). Deletions cut 4 bases from V and 7 bases from J, with 13 bases between. Per the germline V gene, CDR1 is MGHDK and CDR2 is SYGVNS. CDR3 length: 13 amino acids. CDR3 amino acids: CASSGGLTGGYTF. The DNA of the CDR3 is TGTGCCAGCAGTGGAGGGTTGACAGGTGGCTACACCTTC.

The rearrangement links TRBV6-5 to TRBJ1-1; D remains ambiguous. Trimming removed 6 bases at V and 11 bases at J, with 22 bases between. Germline V CDR1 and CDR2: MNHEY, SVGAGI. The length of the CDR3 is 14 residues. The CDR3 loop is CASRTQGATGGAFF. CDR3 in DNA: TGTGCCAGCAGAACACAAGGCGCTACGGGTGGGGCTTTCTTT.

The chain recombines TRBV5-6 with TRBJ2-5, with TRBD2 matching over 8 bases. Germline V gene lookup returns CDR1 SGHDT and CDR2 YYEEEE. CDR3 length equals 14 residues. Losses at the gene ends were 7 bases for V and 4 bases for J; bases not matched to a gene: 9. The CDR3 protein is CASVPGLVGETQYF. For the CDR3, the DNA is TGTGCCAGCGTCCCGGGACTAGTGGGAGAGACCCAGTACTTC.

Only a few counts were recorded for this clone. This chain joins TRBV4-1 and TRBJ1-2; no firm D call. This CDR3 spans 15 amino acids. Trimming shortened V by 2 bases and J by 4 bases, and 14 bases separated the two germline ends. Germline V gene data show CDR1 as MGHRA and CDR2 as YSYEKL. CDR3 DNA sequence: TGCGCCAGCAGCCAAACGGCCGTCTCGGGCTATGGCTACACCTTC. Translated: CASSQTAVSGYGYTF.

The chain couples TRBV2 to TRBJ2-7; D gene ambiguous. The CDR3 spans 14 residues. Between the trimmed V and J ends, which lost 4 bases and 2 bases, there was a span of 12 bases. Germline values: CDR1 SNHLY, CDR2 FYNNEI. CDR3 in amino acids: CASSALSPTYEQYF. The CDR3 DNA follows: TGTGCCAGCAGTGCCCTTAGCCCCACCTACGAGCAGTACTTC.